One and the same sample provided the 21 T cell receptor beta chains below, sequenced in a study of immune characterization of retroperitoneal liposarcoma. TCRdb reprocessed the PCR reads with MiXCR, giving one entry per CDR3 protein. This sample has fewer than 9,000 distinct CDR3 sequences, with about 46% found just once. The sequenced sample consisted of tumor tissue. The receptors here all came from a male donor with retroperitoneal liposarcoma.

Note on this clonotype: Lacking the conserved final phenylalanine or tryptophan, this CDR3 likely reflects a read error. The limits of the CDR3 on the DNA are not certain, so only TCRdb's listed CDR3 is given. This chain uses TRBV6-6 with TRBJ2-6; the table's D gene call, TRBD2, was not cross checked with the DNA. Germline CDR1 reads MNHNY; CDR2 reads SVGAGI (reference sequence). The CDR3 adds up to 20 amino acids, both ends counted. CDR3 region: CASSYQGDKAGGGNEQYFGA.

This clonotype was found many times. This chain uses TRBV7-2 with TRBJ2-1; 12 bases agree with TRBD1. V shed 4 bases, J shed 10 bases, and the junction held 5 bases outside the gene matches. This CDR3 spans 14 amino acids. The germline V gene has CDR1 SGHTA and CDR2 FQGNSA. CDR3 in amino acids: CASSWDRGQYEQFF. The CDR3 DNA sequence: TGTGCCAGCAGCTGGGACAGGGGGCAATACGAGCAGTTCTTC.

This clonotype appeared many times. The rearrangement links TRBV7-6 to TRBJ2-1; D may be TRBD1 or TRBD2 (6 bases each). CDR1 and CDR2 from the germline V gene are SGHVS and FNYEAQ. The CDR3 sequence is 17 residues long. Trimming removed 5 bases from V and 13 bases from J, with 30 bases in between. CDR3: CASSPPFGRGEGETQFF. In DNA form, the CDR3 reads TGTGCCAGCAGCCCCCCTTTCGGGCGGGGCGAGGGGGAGACCCAGTTCTTC.

This clonotype is large in the sample. The chain joins TRBV7-8 to TRBJ2-5, with 8 bases aligning to TRBD2. Germline V lookup: CDR1 SGHVS, CDR2 FQNEAQ. V shed 2 bases and J 10 bases; nucleotides not matched to a gene: 12. This CDR3 contains 15 residues. The CDR3 region has the DNA TGTGCCAGCAGCTTAAGCGTGGAAACGGGGGGGGTCCAGTACTTC. Translating it yields CASSLSVETGGVQYF.

This clonotype was counted a few times. The J gene is TRBJ2-1, the V gene TRBV7-9; TRBD2 matches 7 bases. The CDR3 has 15 residues. Unmatched junction bases numbered 10, after V lost 1 base and J lost 10 bases. Germline lookup yields CDR1 SEHNR and CDR2 FQNEAQ (reference sequence). The CDR3 loop reads CASSLGGSRYYEQFF. The CDR3 DNA follows: TGTGCCAGCAGCTTAGGCGGGAGCCGGTACTACGAGCAGTTCTTC.

The V call is TRBV10-2, the J call TRBJ2-5; D is uncertain. CDR1 and CDR2 from the germline V gene are WSHSY and SAAADI. Trimming took 3 bases from V and 5 from J, leaving 7 bases between them. The CDR3 is made up of 12 amino acids. The CDR3 is CASSDLGETQYF. CDR3 bases: TGCGCCAGCAGTGACCTCGGGGAGACCCAGTACTTC.

The V and J genes are TRBV6-6 and TRBJ2-4; 9 bases match TRBD1. The germline V gene has CDR1 MNHNY and CDR2 SVGAGI (reference sequence). Germline trimming cut 6 bases from V and 1 base from J; bases unmatched to any gene: 7. The CDR3 consists of 16 residues. This CDR3 reads CASSPTGGRAKNIQYF. The CDR3 DNA reads as TGTGCCAGCAGCCCTACAGGGGGCAGGGCCAAAAACATTCAGTACTTC.

The J gene is TRBJ1-6, the V gene TRBV6-1, with D possibly TRBD1 on 5 matching bases. Germline V lookup: CDR1 MNHNS, CDR2 SASEGT. V dropped 3 bases and J dropped 8 bases, with 11 bases sitting between them. The CDR3 sequence is 14 residues long. CDR3 sequence reads: CASSEWGRDSPLHF. CDR3 bases: TGTGCCAGCAGTGAGTGGGGCAGGGATTCACCCCTCCACTTT.

This chain joins TRBV7-6 and TRBJ1-1; maybe TRBD1 (6 bases). Trimming removed 4 bases from V and 4 bases from J, with 10 bases in between. The CDR3 is 13 residues long. Germline V gene lookup returns CDR1 SGHVS and CDR2 FNYEAQ. CDR3 DNA: TGTGCCAGCAGCTCGGCAGGGGTCACTGAAGCTTTCTTT. Its translation is CASSSAGVTEAFF.

J is TRBJ2-3 and V is TRBV6-1, with D perhaps matching TRBD1 (6 bases). This CDR3 region has 13 residues. V lost 6 bases, J lost 8 bases, and 15 bases lay in between. Germline CDR1 MNHNS, CDR2 SASEGT. CDR3 in amino acids: CASRGTGLVTQYF. CDR3 DNA sequence: TGTGCCAGCAGGGGTACAGGGCTAGTTACGCAGTATTTT.

This clonotype was detected only a few times. The rearrangement uses TRBV6-1 and TRBJ2-1; possibly TRBD2 for D (5 bases). Trimming left V 8 bases short and J 7 bases short, with 24 bases between. The CDR3 has 16 amino acids. In germline, CDR1 is MNHNS, CDR2 SASEGT. The CDR3 region has the DNA TGTGCCAGCGTGGGGAGTGGGGTCAGGATGAAAAATGAGCAGTTCTTC. It encodes CASVGSGVRMKNEQFF.

This clonotype was observed a handful of times. V is TRBV6-1 and J is TRBJ2-1; the match to TRBD2 covers 10 bases. Trimming at V came to 2 bases and at J to 10 bases, leaving 11 bases not matched to a gene. The germline V gene encodes CDR1 MNHNS and CDR2 SASEGT. The CDR3 runs to 16 residues. The CDR3 protein is CASSEQLAGSSGEQFF. CDR3 coding DNA: TGTGCCAGCAGTGAACAACTAGCGGGATCTTCGGGAGAGCAGTTCTTC.

The V gene is TRBV6-5, the J gene TRBJ2-1; D unclear. The germline CDR1 and CDR2 sequences are MNHEY and SVGAGI. The CDR3 is 13 residues long. V lost 2 bases to trimming and J lost 10 bases, with 12 bases between them. The CDR3 sequence: CASSYILAEEQFF. In nucleotides, the CDR3 is TGTGCCAGCAGTTACATCCTGGCGGAGGAGCAGTTCTTC.

V and J are TRBV6-8 and TRBJ2-1; 7 bases align to TRBD1. The DNA matches TRBJ2-7 better at its end, which makes the J call doubtful. The germline V gene encodes CDR1 MNHGY and CDR2 SAAAGT. This CDR3 region has 13 residues. CDR3 residues: CASSRDRAYEQYF. The CDR3 DNA reads TGTGCCAGCTCTCGAGACAGGGCCTACGAGCAGTACTTC.

A word on this clonotype: Its ends do not fully match the called genes, so a read error is possible. V is TRBV12-3 or TRBV12-4 and J is TRBJ1-1, with a weak D call TRBD1 (5 bases). The CDR3 spans 14 residues. CDR3 protein: CASTRQSVRTGAFF. Written as DNA, the CDR3 is TGTGCCAGCACCCGACAGTCGGTCCGCACTGGAGCTTTCTTT.

The gene calls are TRBV12-3 or TRBV12-4 and TRBJ1-6; the D is unclear. The CDR3 sequence is 14 residues long. Trimming pared 4 bases from V and 7 bases from J, leaving 11 bases between. CDR3 in DNA: TGTGCCAGCAGTTACTCGAACGCAAATTCACCCCTCCACTTT. Its protein is CASSYSNANSPLHF.

This chain connects TRBV12-3 or TRBV12-4 to TRBJ2-1; perhaps D is TRBD1 or TRBD2 (5 bases each). Judging by the DNA end, TRBJ2-5 fits better; the J call may be wrong. The CDR3 has 14 residues. As DNA, the CDR3 is TGTGCCAGCAGCTCGGGGCTGAACGCGGAGACCCAGTACTTC. It encodes CASSSGLNAETQYF.

The gene calls are TRBV6-2 or TRBV6-3 and TRBJ2-2; 14 bases agree with TRBD2. After removal of 5 bases from V and 7 bases from J, the junction contained 9 bases not matched to a gene. The CDR3 consists of 17 residues. Looked up from germline, CDR1 is MNHEY and CDR2 is SVGEGT. The CDR3 region is CASSPIGLAGGGGELFF. Here the CDR3 DNA reads TGTGCCAGCAGTCCCATCGGACTAGCGGGAGGAGGCGGGGAGCTGTTTTTT.

The chain couples TRBV6-5 to TRBJ2-3; the match to TRBD2 covers 7 bases. The CDR3 runs to 17 residues. The J segment lost 2 bases and the V segment lost 2 bases, leaving 10 bases of the junction unmatched. Germline V CDR1 and CDR2: MNHEY, SVGAGI. The CDR3 coding sequence is TGTGCCAGCAGTTACATGGCGGGAGAGGTGCACACAGATACGCAGTATTTT. It specifies CASSYMAGEVHTDTQYF.

This clonotype was seen a handful of times. The V call is TRBV27, the J call TRBJ2-3; D possibly corresponds to TRBD1 (5 bases). Looked up from germline, CDR1 is MNHEY and CDR2 is SMNVEV (reference sequence). The CDR3 runs 16 residues. Trimming took 5 bases from V and 0 from J, leaving 15 bases between them. The CDR3 protein is CASSKIRQLSTDTQYF. The CDR3 DNA reads TGTGCCAGCAGTAAGATTAGACAGCTAAGCACAGATACGCAGTATTTT.

The chain uses TRBV7-3 and TRBJ1-1; D uncertain. The CDR3 sequence is 15 residues long. Germline-derived CDR1 and CDR2 are SGHTA and FQGTGA. Trimming took 2 bases from V and 5 from J, leaving 15 bases between them. CDR3 nucleotides: TGTGCCAGCAGCTTAGATGATGTTGCGGGGACTGAAGCTTTCTTT. The encoded protein is CASSLDDVAGTEAFF.